This T cell receptor beta chain was profiled in a study of cytomegalovirus exposure and HLA in healthy donors. Whole-study results and caveats: Reports showed the classifier diagnosing cytomegalovirus status with high specificity and sensitivity.

A remark on this clone: The antigen is unknown.

Germline CDR1 and CDR2: ENHRY and SYGVKD. This CDR3 has 14 amino acids. The V gene lost 3 bases and the J gene lost 4 bases, with 12 bases spanning the gap. In the PCR, 60 Vbeta and 13 Jbeta primers were used. The data were produced by immunoSEQ multiplex PCR, yet TCRdb's version contains in-frame clones alone and is incomplete. The table has some 140,000 clones, roughly four fifths seen once. This clonotype was obtained from a woman between 40 and 50 years old in good health and CMV-seronegative. The sequencing sample was made of PBMCs. The chain has TRBV10-3 and TRBJ1-1; the D gene is possibly TRBD1 (6 bases). The CDR3 reads CAISETGLVTEAFF. The CDR3 DNA is TGTGCCATCAGTGAAACAGGGTTGGTCACTGAAGCTTTCTTT.